The T cell receptor beta chain under discussion was sequenced for a study of blood T cell repertoires in COVID-19. Produced via immunoSEQ multiplex PCR; TCRdb's table is partial and in-frame only. The top ten hold over 0.65% of the sample, which has under 250,000 clones, around 90% seen once. The CDR3 contains 15 residues. CDR1 and CDR2 from the germline V gene are SGDLS and YYNGEE. After removal of 3 bases from V and 5 bases from J, the junction contained 3 bases not matched to a gene. This clone has a single count. Other nucleotide sequences from this sample produce the same CDR3. This receptor was taken from a man aged 25-45 years with COVID-19, enrolled during active disease. Sequencing was performed on peripheral blood. V is TRBV9 and J is TRBJ1-6; 9 bases fit TRBD1. CDR3 in DNA: TGTGCCAGCAGCGCCGGGACAGGGAATAATTCACCCCTCCACTTT. This codes for CASSAGTGNNSPLHF.